One and the same sample provided the 6 T cell receptor beta chains below, sequenced in a study of vaccination effects on CD4 cells after COVID-19. Their cognate antigens are unknown. Profiled with immunoSEQ multiplex PCR; TCRdb holds only in-frame clones, not every one. The table lists approximately 70,000 clones, about 80% of them singletons, with more than 1% in the top ten. ViraFEST used viral peptide pools to expand antigen-specific CD4+ T cells before sequencing. A 10-day culture period preceded the isolation of CD4+ T cells. Participants got two doses of BNT162b2 or mRNA-1273 vaccine. The sequencing here drew on CD4+ T cells from PBMCs cultured with HCoV-229E spike peptides, taken after COVID-19 vaccination. These receptor sequences come from a human donor who received a COVID-19 vaccine.

The chain combines TRBV12-5 with TRBJ2-4, with a tentative D call TRBD1 (6 bases). Between the trimmed V and J ends, which lost 2 bases and 7 bases, there was a span of 15 bases. Germline V CDR1 and CDR2: LGHNT, FRNRAP. The CDR3 is 15 amino acids. The CDR3: CASGLSRQVGNIQYF. The CDR3 bases are TGTGCTAGTGGTTTGTCCAGACAGGTAGGGAACATTCAGTACTTC.

The chain recombines TRBV18 with TRBJ1-2; D is possibly TRBD1 (6 bases). CDR3 length: 14 amino acids. CDR1 and CDR2 from the germline V gene are KGHSH and LQKENI. V lost 2 bases and J lost 5, with 12 bases in between. This CDR3 reads CASSPVTGAYGYTF. In DNA form, the CDR3 reads TGTGCCAGCTCACCAGTGACAGGTGCTTATGGCTACACCTTC.

This chain joins TRBV4-1 and TRBJ1-4; TRBD1 might be the D (5 bases). CDR3 size: 14 residues. Germline V gene lookup returns CDR1 MGHRA and CDR2 YSYEKL. V lost 1 base and J 5 bases, leaving 8 bases between the germline ends. The CDR3 DNA follows: TGCGCCAGCAGCCAAGGACAGAACAATGAAAAACTGTTTTTT. Encoded protein: CASSQGQNNEKLFF.

V and J are TRBV5-1 and TRBJ2-1; weak D call: TRBD2 (6 bases). Germline V gene sequence: CDR1 SGHRS, CDR2 YFSETQ. V was clipped by 5 bases and J by 8 bases, with 20 bases between them. The CDR3 spans 15 residues. The CDR3 loop is CASRSLRGAIDEQFF. For the CDR3, the DNA is TGCGCCAGCAGGTCCTTGCGGGGCGCCATAGATGAGCAGTTCTTC.

The sample holds one count of this clone. The chain couples TRBV28 to TRBJ2-1; 11 bases match TRBD1. This CDR3 spans 16 amino acids. J was trimmed by 3 bases and V by 4 bases; bases with no gene match: 5. Germline V CDR1 and CDR2: MDHEN, SYDVKM. The CDR3: CASSSSGTGGYNEQFF. The CDR3 DNA follows: TGTGCCAGCAGTTCGTCCGGGACAGGGGGCTACAATGAGCAGTTCTTC.

This clone was seen only once. The chain uses TRBV6-5 and TRBJ2-5, with D perhaps TRBD2 (6 bases). V gave up 7 bases and J gave up 5 bases, with 20 bases separating them. CDR3 length: 15 residues. Germline CDR1 reads MNHEY; CDR2 reads SVGAGI. The DNA for the CDR3 is TGTGCCAGCACCCTCATCCCCCGGGGGTCGGAGACCCAGTACTTC. This sequence encodes CASTLIPRGSETQYF.